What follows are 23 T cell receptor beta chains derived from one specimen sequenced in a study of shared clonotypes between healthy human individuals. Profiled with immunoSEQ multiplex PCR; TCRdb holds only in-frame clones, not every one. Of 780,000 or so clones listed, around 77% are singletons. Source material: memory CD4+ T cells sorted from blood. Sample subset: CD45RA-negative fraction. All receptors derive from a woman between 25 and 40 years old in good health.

CDR3 nucleotide sequence: TGTGCCAGCAGTCCCTATCAGAGACAGGGGCCCTACGAGCAGTACTTC. Protein: CASSPYQRQGPYEQYF. The rearrangement links TRBV27 to TRBJ2-7, with 8 bases aligning to TRBD1. This CDR3 region has 16 residues. Germline V lookup: CDR1 MNHEY, CDR2 SMNVEV (reference sequence). Losses at the gene ends were 5 bases for V and 2 bases for J; bases not matched to a gene: 11.

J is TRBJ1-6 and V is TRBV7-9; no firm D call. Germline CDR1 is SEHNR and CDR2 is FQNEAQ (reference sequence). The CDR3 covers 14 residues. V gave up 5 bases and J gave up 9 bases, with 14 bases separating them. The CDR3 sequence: CASSQNGLSSPLHF. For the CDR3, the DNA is TGTGCCAGCAGCCAGAACGGACTCAGTTCACCCCTCCACTTT.

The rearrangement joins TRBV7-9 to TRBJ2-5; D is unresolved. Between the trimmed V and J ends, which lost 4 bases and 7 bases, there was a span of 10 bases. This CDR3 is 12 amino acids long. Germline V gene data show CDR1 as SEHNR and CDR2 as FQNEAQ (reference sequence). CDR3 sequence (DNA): TGTGCCAGCAGCTCGGGCGCTCTGACCCAGTACTTC. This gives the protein CASSSGALTQYF. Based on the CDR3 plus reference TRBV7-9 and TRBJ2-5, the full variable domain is DTGVSQNPRHKITKRGQNVTFRCDPISEHNRLYWYRQTLGQGPEFLTYFQNEAQLEKSRLLSDRFSAERPKGSFSTLEIQRTEQGDSAMYLCASSSGALTQYFGPGTRLLVL.

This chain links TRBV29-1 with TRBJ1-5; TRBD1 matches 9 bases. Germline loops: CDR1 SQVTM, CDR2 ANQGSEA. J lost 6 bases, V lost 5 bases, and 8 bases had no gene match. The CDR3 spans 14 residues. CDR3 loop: CSVSGQGLFQPQHF. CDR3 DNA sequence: TGCAGCGTTTCCGGACAGGGGTTATTTCAGCCCCAGCATTTT.

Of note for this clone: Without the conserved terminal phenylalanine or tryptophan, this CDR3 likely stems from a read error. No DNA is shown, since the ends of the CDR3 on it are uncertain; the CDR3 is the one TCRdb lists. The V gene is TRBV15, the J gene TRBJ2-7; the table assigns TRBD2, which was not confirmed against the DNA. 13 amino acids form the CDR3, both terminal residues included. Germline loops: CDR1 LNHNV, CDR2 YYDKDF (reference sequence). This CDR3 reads CATSPTVSASPHY.

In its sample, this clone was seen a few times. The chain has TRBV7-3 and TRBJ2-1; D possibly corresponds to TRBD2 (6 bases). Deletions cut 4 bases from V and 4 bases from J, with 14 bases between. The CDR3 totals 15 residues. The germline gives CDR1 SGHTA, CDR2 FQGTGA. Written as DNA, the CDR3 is TGTGCCAGCAGCTCCAACCGGGACTTGTACAATGAGCAGTTCTTC. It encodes CASSSNRDLYNEQFF.

In DNA form, the CDR3 reads TGTGCCAGCAGCTTATCAAGCGGGAGTGTCGCAGATACGCAGTATTTT. Its protein product is CASSLSSGSVADTQYF. The V call is TRBV7-3, the J call TRBJ2-3; TRBD2 matches at 8 bases. V trimming: 2 bases; J trimming: 4 bases; junction bases outside the gene matches: 8. This CDR3 is 16 amino acids long. The germline V gene encodes CDR1 SGHTA and CDR2 FQGTGA.

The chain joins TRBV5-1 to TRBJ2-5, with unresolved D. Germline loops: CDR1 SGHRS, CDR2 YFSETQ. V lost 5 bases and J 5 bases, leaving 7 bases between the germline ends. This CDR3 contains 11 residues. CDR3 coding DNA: TGCGCCAGCAGGGACCTCGAGACCCAGTACTTC. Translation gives CASRDLETQYF.

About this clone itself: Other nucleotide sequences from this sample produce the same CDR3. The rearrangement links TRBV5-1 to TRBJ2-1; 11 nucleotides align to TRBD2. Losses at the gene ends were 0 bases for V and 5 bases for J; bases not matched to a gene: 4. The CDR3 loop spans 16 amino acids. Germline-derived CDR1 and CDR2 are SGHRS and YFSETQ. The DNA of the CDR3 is TGCGCCAGCAGCTTGGGGGGGACTAGCGGCAACAATGAGCAGTTCTTC. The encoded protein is CASSLGGTSGNNEQFF. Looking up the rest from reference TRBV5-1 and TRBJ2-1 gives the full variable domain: KAGVTQTPRYLIKTRGQQVTLSCSPISGHRSVSWYQQTPGQGLQFLFEYFSETQRNKGNFPGRFSGRQFSNSRSEMNVSTLELGDSALYLCASSLGGTSGNNEQFFGPGTRLTVL.

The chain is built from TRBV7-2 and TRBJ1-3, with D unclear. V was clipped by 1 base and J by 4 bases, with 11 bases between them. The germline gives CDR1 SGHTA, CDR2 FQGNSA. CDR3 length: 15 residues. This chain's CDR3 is CASSLDGRTGNTIYF. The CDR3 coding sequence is TGTGCCAGCAGCTTAGATGGCAGGACGGGAAACACCATATATTTT.

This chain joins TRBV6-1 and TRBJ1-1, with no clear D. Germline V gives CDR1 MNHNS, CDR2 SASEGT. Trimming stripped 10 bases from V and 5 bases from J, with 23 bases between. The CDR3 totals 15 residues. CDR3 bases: TGTGCCACGTGGGTGAGCACCTCGTGGAATACTGAAGCTTTCTTT. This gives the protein CATWVSTSWNTEAFF.

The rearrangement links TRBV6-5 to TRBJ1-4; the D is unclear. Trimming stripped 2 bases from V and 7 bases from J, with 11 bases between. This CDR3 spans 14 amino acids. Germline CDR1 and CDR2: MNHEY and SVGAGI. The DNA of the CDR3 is TGTGCCAGCAGTTACGGTCGGCGAGGTGAAAAACTGTTTTTT. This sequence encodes CASSYGRRGEKLFF.

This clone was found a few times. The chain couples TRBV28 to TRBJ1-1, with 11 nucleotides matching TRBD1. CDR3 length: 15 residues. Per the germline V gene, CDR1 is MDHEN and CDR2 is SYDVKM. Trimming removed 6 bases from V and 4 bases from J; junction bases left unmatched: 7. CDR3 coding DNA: TGTGCCAGCAGGTCGGGACAGGGGGTGGTCACTGAAGCTTTCTTT. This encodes CASRSGQGVVTEAFF.

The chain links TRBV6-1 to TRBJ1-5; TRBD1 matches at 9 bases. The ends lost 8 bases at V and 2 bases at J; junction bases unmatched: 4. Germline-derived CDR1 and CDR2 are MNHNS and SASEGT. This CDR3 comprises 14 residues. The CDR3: CASEDRGRNQPQHF. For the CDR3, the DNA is TGTGCCAGCGAGGACAGGGGACGCAATCAGCCCCAGCATTTT.

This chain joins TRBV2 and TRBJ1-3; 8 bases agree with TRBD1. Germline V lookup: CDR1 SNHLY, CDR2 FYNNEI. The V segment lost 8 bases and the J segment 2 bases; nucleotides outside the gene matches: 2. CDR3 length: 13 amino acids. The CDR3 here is CASEQGAGNTIYF. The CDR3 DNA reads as TGTGCCAGCGAACAGGGGGCTGGAAACACCATATATTTT.

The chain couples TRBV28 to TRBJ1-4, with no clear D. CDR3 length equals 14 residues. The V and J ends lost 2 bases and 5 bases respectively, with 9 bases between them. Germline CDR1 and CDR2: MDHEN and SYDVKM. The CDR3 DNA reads TGTGCCAGCAGTTTAGATTCGGGAAATGAAAAACTGTTTTTT. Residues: CASSLDSGNEKLFF. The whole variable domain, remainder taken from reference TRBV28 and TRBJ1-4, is DVKVTQSSRYLVKRTGEKVFLECVQDMDHENMFWYRQDPGLGLRLIYFSYDVKMKEKGDIPEGYSVSREKKERFSLILESASTNQTSMYLCASSLDSGNEKLFFGSGTQLSVL.

CDR3 DNA sequence: TGTGCCAGCAACAAGGGGGGACAAACCTACGAGCAGTACTTC. Its protein product is CASNKGGQTYEQYF. The chain recombines TRBV28 with TRBJ2-7, with D perhaps given as TRBD1 or TRBD2 (6 bases each). Germline V gene lookup returns CDR1 MDHEN and CDR2 SYDVKM. V shed 7 bases and J shed 2 bases, with 15 bases lying between them. The CDR3 covers 14 residues.

The CDR3 nucleotides are TGTGCCAGCGTCGGGGGGGACGGACGGGCCTACGAGCAGTACTTC. Encoded protein: CASVGGDGRAYEQYF. The V call is TRBV28, the J call TRBJ2-7; TRBD2 aligns across 8 bases. The germline gives CDR1 MDHEN, CDR2 SYDVKM. Trimming at V came to 8 bases and at J to 2 bases, leaving 11 bases not matched to a gene. This CDR3 has 15 residues.

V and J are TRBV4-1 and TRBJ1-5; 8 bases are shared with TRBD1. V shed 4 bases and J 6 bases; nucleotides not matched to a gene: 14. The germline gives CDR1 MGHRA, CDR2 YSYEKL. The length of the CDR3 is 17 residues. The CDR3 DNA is TGCGCCAGCAGCCGAAGGTTCGAGACAGGGGATTTTCAGCCCCAGCATTTT. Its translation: CASSRRFETGDFQPQHF.

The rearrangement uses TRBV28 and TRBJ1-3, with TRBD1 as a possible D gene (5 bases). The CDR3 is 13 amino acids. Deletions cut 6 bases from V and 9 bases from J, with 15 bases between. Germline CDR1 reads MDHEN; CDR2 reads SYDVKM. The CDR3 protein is CASRLTHGGTIYF. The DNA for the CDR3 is TGTGCCAGCAGACTTACCCACGGGGGCACCATATATTTT.

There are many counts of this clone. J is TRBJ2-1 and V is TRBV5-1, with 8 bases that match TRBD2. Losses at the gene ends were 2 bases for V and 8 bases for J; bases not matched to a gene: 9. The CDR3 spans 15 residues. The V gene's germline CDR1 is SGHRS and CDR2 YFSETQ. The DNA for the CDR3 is TGCGCCAGCAGCTTCAGCGGGAGTAATTTCGATGAGCAGTTCTTC. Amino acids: CASSFSGSNFDEQFF.

The CDR3 DNA sequence: TGTGCCATCAGTGAGACGCCCGAGCACTACGCTTTCTTT. Amino acid sequence: CAISETPEHYAFF. This sequence joins TRBV10-3 and TRBJ1-1, with unresolved D. The CDR3 contains 13 residues. Germline V gives CDR1 ENHRY, CDR2 SYGVKD. V was pared by 2 bases and J by 11 bases, with 15 bases between.

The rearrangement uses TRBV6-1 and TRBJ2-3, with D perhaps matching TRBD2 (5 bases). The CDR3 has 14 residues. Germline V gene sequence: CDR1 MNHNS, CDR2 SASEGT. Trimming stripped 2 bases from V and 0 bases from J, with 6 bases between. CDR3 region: CASSERESTDTQYF. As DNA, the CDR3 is TGTGCCAGCAGTGAAAGGGAGAGCACAGATACGCAGTATTTT.